Reported below is one TCR beta chain. These data belong to a study of identical twins. Template switching supplied a universal primer site; unique molecular identifiers were carried on the cDNA. TCRdb reanalysed the 5' RACE reads using MiXCR and keeps one entry per CDR3 protein. The sample lists 350,000 or so distinct CDR3 sequences; roughly 12% were seen once. After removal of 1 base from V and 4 bases from J, the junction contained 3 bases not matched to a gene. CDR3 length: 15 amino acids. Germline lookup yields CDR1 MGHRA and CDR2 YSYEKL. This sample also appeared in a second study, on yellow fever vaccine responses in identical twins.

The sequence was obtained from a woman between 18 and 29 years old in good health. The V call is TRBV4-1, the J call TRBJ2-1, with 8 bases matching TRBD1. Material: CD8+ T cells sorted from blood. CDR3 sequence reads: CASSQGDRYYNEQFF. The DNA for the CDR3 is TGCGCCAGCAGCCAAGGGGACAGGTATTACAATGAGCAGTTCTTC.